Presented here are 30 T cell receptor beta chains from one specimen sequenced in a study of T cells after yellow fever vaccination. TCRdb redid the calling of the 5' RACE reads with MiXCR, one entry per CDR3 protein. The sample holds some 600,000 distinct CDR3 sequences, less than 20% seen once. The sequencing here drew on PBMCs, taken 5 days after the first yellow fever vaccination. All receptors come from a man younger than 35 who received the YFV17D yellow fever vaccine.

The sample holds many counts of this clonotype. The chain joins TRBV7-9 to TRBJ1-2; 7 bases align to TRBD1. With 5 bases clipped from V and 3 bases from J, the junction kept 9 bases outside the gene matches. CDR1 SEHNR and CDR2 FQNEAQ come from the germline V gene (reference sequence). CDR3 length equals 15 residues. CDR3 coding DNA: TGTGCCAGCAGCCCGAGACAGGGTTGGGACTATGGCTACACCTTC. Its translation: CASSPRQGWDYGYTF. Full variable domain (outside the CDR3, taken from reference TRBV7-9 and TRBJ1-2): DTGVSQNPRHKITKRGQNVTFRCDPISEHNRLYWYRQTLGQGPEFLTYFQNEAQLEKSRLLSDRFSAERPKGSFSTLEIQRTEQGDSAMYLCASSPRQGWDYGYTFGSGTRLTVV.

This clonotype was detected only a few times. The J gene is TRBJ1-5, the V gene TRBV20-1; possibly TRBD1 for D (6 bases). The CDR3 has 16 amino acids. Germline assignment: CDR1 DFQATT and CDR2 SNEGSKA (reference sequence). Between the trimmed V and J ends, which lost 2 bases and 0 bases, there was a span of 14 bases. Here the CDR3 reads CSARTQGGLSNQPQHF. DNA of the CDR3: TGCAGTGCTAGAACACAGGGAGGTCTTAGCAATCAGCCCCAGCATTTT.

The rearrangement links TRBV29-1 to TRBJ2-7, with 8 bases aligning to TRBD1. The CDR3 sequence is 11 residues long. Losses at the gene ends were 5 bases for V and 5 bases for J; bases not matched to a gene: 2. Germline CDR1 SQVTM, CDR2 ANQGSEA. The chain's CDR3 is CSVQGANEQYF. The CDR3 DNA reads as TGCAGCGTTCAGGGGGCCAACGAGCAGTACTTC.

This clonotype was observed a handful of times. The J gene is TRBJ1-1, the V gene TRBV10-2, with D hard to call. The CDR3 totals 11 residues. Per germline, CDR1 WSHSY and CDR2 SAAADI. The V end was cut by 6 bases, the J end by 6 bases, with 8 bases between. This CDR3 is CASRTFAEAFF. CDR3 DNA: TGCGCCAGCAGGACCTTCGCTGAAGCTTTCTTT.

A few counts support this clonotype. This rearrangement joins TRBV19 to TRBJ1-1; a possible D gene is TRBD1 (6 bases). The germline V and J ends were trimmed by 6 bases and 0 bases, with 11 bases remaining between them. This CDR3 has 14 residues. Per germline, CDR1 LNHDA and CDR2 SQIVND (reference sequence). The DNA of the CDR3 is TGTGCCAGTAGCAGACAGGTACTGAACACTGAAGCTTTCTTT. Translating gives CASSRQVLNTEAFF.

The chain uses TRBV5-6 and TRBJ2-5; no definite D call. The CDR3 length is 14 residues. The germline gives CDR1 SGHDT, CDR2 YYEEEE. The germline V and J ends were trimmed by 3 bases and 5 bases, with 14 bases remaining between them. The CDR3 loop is CASSSETRWETQYF. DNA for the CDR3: TGTGCCAGCAGCTCGGAAACGCGGTGGGAGACCCAGTACTTC.

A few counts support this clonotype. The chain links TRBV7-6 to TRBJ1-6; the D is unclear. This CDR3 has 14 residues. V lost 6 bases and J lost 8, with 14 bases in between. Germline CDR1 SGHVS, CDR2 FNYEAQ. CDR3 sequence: CASSLSSGDSPLHF. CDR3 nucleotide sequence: TGTGCCAGCAGTTTAAGCAGCGGGGATTCACCCCTCCACTTT.

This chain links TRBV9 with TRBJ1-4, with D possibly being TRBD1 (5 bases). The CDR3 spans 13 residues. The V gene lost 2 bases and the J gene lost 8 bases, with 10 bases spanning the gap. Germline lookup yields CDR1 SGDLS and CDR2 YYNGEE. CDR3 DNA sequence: TGTGCCAGCAGCGTTCAGGGACGGGAAAAACTGTTTTTT. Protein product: CASSVQGREKLFF.

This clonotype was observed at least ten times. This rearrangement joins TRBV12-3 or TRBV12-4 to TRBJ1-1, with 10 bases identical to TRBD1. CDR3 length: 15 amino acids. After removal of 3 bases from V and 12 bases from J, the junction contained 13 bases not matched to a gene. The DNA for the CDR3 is TGTGCCAGCAGTTTCTCGGACAGGGGGGCTTTGAGACCTTTCTTT. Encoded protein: CASSFSDRGALRPFF.

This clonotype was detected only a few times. CDR3: CASSQEPYNYGYTF. The DNA of the CDR3 is TGCGCCAGCAGCCAGGAACCGTATAACTATGGCTACACCTTC. This sequence joins TRBV4-3 and TRBJ1-2; D remains unclear. The V gene's germline CDR1 is LGHNA and CDR2 YSLEER. The CDR3 loop spans 14 amino acids. Trimming shortened V by 3 bases and J by 1 base, and 9 bases separated the two germline ends.

CDR3 protein: CASSQATSDLNIQYF. DNA of the CDR3: TGCGCCAGCAGCCAAGCGACTAGCGATCTAAACATTCAGTACTTC. The chain carries TRBV4-1 and TRBJ2-4, with TRBD2 matching over 8 bases. Germline V lookup: CDR1 MGHRA, CDR2 YSYEKL. V was pared by 1 base and J by 6 bases, with 5 bases of the junction left unmatched. The CDR3 sequence is 15 residues long.

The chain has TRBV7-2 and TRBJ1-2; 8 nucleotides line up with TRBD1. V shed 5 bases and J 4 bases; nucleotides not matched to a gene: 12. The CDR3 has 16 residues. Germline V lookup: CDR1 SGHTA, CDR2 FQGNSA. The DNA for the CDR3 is TGTGCCAGCAGCCCGGACAGGGACAGCGTACTCTATGGCTACACCTTC. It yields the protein CASSPDRDSVLYGYTF. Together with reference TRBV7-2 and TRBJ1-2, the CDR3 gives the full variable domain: GAGVSQSPSNKVTEKGKDVELRCDPISGHTALYWYRQSLGQGLEFLIYFQGNSAPDKSGLPSDRFSAERTGGSVSTLTIQRTQQEDSAVYLCASSPDRDSVLYGYTFGSGTRLTVV.

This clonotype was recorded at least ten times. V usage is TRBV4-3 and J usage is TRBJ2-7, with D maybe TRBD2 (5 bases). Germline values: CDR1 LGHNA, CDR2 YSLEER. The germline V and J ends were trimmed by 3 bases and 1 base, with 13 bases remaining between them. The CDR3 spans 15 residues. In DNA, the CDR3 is TGCGCCAGCAGCCAGGCCAGCGGTTGGTCCTACGAGCAGTACTTC. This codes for CASSQASGWSYEQYF.

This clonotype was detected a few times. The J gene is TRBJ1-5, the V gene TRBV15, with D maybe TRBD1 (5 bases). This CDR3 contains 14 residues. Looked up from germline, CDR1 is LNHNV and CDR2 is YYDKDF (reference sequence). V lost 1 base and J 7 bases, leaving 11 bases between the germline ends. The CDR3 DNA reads TGTGCCACCAGCAGAGCGGGGCAAACGCAGCCCCAGCATTTT. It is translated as CATSRAGQTQPQHF.

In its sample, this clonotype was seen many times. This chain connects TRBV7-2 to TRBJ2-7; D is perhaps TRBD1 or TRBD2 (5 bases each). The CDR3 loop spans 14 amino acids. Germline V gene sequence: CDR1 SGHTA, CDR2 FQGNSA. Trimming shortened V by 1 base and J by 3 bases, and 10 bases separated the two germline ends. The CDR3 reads CASSLGGAGYEQYV. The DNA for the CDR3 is TGTGCCAGCAGCTTAGGAGGGGCCGGCTACGAGCAGTACGTC.

The CDR3 nucleotides read TGCAGTGCTAGAGGGGACGTAAACACCATATATTTT. Protein sequence: CSARGDVNTIYF. The chain carries TRBV20-1 and TRBJ1-3, with a weak D call TRBD1 (5 bases). The germline V and J ends were trimmed by 1 base and 6 bases, with 7 bases remaining between them. This CDR3 contains 12 residues. From germline, CDR1 is DFQATT and CDR2 SNEGSKA (reference sequence).

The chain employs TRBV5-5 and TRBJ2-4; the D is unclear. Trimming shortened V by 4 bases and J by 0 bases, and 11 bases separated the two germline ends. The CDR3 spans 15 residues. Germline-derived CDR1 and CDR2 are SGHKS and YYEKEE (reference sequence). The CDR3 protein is CASSTLKGAKNIQYF. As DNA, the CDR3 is TGTGCCAGCAGCACCCTCAAGGGAGCCAAAAACATTCAGTACTTC.

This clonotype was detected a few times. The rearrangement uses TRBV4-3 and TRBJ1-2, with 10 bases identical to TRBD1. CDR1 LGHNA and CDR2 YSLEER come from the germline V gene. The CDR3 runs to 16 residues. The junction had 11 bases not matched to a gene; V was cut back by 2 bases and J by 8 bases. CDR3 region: CASSQQYPETGGGYTF. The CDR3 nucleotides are TGCGCCAGCAGCCAACAATACCCGGAGACAGGGGGCGGCTACACCTTC.

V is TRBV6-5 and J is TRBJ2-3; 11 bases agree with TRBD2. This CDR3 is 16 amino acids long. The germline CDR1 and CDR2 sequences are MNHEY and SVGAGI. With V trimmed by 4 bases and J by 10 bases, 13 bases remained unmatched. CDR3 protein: CASSFRLAGTHTAQYF. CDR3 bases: TGTGCCAGCAGTTTTCGACTAGCGGGGACCCATACTGCGCAGTATTTT.

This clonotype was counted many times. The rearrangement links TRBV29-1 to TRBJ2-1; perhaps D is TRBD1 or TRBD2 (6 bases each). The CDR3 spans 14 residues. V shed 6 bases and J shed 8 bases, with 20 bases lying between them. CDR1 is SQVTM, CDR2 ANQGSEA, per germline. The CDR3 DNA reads TGCAGCGTGGCGAAAGGGGGGTTATTAGATGAGCAGTTCTTC. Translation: CSVAKGGLLDEQFF.

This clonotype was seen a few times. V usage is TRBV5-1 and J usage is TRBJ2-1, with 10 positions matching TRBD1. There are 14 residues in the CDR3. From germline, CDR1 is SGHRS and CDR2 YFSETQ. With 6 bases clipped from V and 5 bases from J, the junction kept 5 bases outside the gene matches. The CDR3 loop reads CASKGQGINNEQFF. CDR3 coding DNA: TGCGCCAGCAAGGGACAGGGGATAAACAATGAGCAGTTCTTC. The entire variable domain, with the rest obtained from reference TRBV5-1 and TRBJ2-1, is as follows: KAGVTQTPRYLIKTRGQQVTLSCSPISGHRSVSWYQQTPGQGLQFLFEYFSETQRNKGNFPGRFSGRQFSNSRSEMNVSTLELGDSALYLCASKGQGINNEQFFGPGTRLTVL.

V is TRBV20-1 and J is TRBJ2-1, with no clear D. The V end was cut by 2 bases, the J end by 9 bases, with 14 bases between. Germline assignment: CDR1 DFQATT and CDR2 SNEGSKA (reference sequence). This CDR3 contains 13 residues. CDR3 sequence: CSARPPRIREQFF. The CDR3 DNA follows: TGCAGTGCTAGACCCCCTAGGATTCGTGAGCAGTTCTTC.

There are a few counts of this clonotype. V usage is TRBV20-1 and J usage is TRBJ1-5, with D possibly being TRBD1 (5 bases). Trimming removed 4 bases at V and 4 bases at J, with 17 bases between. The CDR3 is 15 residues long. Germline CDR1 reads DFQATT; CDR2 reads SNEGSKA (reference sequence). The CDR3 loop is CSAKKGQIVNQPQHF. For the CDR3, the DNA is TGCAGTGCTAAAAAGGGGCAGATTGTAAATCAGCCCCAGCATTTT.

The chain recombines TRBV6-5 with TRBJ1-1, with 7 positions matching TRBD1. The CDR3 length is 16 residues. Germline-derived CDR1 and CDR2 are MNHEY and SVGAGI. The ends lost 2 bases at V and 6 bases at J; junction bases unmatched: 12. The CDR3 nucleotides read TGTGCCAGCAGTTACCCCGCGGACAGGAGTGACGCTGAAGCTTTCTTT. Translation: CASSYPADRSDAEAFF.

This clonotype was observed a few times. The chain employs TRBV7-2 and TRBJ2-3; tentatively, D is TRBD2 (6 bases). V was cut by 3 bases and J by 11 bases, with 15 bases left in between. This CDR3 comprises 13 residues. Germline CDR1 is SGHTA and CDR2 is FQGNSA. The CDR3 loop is CASSLEGLRGQYF. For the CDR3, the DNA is TGTGCCAGCAGCTTGGAGGGTCTTAGGGGGCAGTATTTT.

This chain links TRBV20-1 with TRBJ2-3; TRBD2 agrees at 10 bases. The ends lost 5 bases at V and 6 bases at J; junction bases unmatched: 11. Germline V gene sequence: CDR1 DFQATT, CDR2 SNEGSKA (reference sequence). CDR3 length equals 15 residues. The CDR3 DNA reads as TGCAGTGCTGGCCTCCTAGCGGGGGAAGGGGATACGCAGTATTTT. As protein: CSAGLLAGEGDTQYF.

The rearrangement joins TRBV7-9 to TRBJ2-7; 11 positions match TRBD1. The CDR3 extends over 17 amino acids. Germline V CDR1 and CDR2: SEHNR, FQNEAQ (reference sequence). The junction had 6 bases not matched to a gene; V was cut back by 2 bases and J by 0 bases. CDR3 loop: CASSLTDRGLASYEQYF. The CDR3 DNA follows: TGTGCCAGCAGCTTAACGGACAGGGGGCTAGCCTCCTACGAGCAGTACTTC.

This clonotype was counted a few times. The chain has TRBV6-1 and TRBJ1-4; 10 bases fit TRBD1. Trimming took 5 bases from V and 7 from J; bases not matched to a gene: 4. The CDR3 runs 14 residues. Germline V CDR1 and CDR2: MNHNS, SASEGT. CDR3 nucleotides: TGTGCCAGCAGTCCGGGACAGGGGTTTGAAAAACTGTTTTTT. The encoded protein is CASSPGQGFEKLFF.

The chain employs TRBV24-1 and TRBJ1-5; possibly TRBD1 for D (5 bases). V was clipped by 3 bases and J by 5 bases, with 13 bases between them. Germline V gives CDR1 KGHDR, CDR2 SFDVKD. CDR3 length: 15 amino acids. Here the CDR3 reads CATSDSIRGDQPQHF. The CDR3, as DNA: TGTGCCACCAGTGATAGTATAAGGGGAGATCAGCCCCAGCATTTT.

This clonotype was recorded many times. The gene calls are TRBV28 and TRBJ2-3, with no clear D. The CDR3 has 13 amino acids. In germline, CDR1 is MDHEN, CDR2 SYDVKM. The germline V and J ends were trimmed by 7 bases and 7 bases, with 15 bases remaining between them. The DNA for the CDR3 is TGTGCCAGCACGTTTTACCGCGCGAATACGCAGTATTTT. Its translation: CASTFYRANTQYF. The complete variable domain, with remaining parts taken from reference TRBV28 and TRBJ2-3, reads DVKVTQSSRYLVKRTGEKVFLECVQDMDHENMFWYRQDPGLGLRLIYFSYDVKMKEKGDIPEGYSVSREKKERFSLILESASTNQTSMYLCASTFYRANTQYFGPGTRLTVL.